This record looks at one T cell receptor beta chain sequence and its context. What this receptor recognizes is not known. Base qualities are missing; no much larger clone stands one base away. This specimen belongs to a study of blood T cell repertoires in COVID-19 (dated by TCRdb to about 2020). Regarding the research as a whole: The collaborator samples originated in the United States, Italy and Spain and spanned the acute and convalescent phases of COVID-19. The material from the prospective study consisted of cDNA or gDNA derived from T cells, B-cell-depleted T cells, or PBMCs. Deeply sampled blood TCRbeta repertoires from subjects exposed to, actively infected with, or recovered from COVID-19 were included in the dataset. The repertoires were made available in a free public database intended to serve as a resource for research on the immune response to SARS-CoV-2. The samples were drawn from two sources: the first 160 participants of the ongoing ImmuneRACE study, and about 1,300 subjects contributed by 6 global collaborators. Nearly every sample came with metadata listing a de-identified subject ID, COVID-19 status, age in years and sex. Where available, HLA class I and class II types were taken from metadata supplied by the sample provider and were not determined by assay-based typing. What the research found in general, with its limitations: The amount of clinical and demographic metadata varied by source and participant and was provided uncurated.

The germline V gene sets CDR1 to SGHVS and CDR2 to FQNEAQ. Unmatched junction bases come to 8, with V trimmed by 3 bases and J by 9 bases. The CDR3 measures 14 amino acids from cysteine to phenylalanine. This entry keeps only the CDR3 DNA: 42 bases, framed from base 1. The collaborating institutions used their own protocols to collect whole blood in K2EDTA tubes. For TCRbeta analysis, collaborator samples were shipped as frozen whole blood, as isolated PBMCs, or as DNA extracted from either sample type. TCRbeta CDR3 regions were amplified from genomic DNA by means of the immunoSEQ Assay, a bias-controlled multiplex PCR. The published analysis was carried out like this. The number of nucleated cells in each sample was estimated from the amplification of reference gene primers within the assay. To quantify the absolute abundance of each unique TCRbeta CDR3 rearrangement, sequence reads were collapsed and filtered. For each sample, productive Simpson clonality was calculated by taking the square root of Simpson's diversity index across productive rearrangements. As stored in TCRdb, this immuneACCESS dataset retains in-frame rearrangements with V and J assigned. A fraction of the clones does not appear; measured against another copy, unresolved V genes explain less than half of the discrepancy, and the remainder lacks a known reason. V, J and clone size were drawn from that table, and D and trimming were deduced from the DNA. This sample lists around 130,000 clones; about 86% were detected once. The top ten clones comprise around 2.1% of the sample.

The receptor chain draws on TRBV7-8 and TRBJ1-5, with 7 junctional bases fitting TRBD1. The sample was peripheral blood. This TCR was recovered from a woman aged 50 to 65 with acute or convalescent COVID-19. The CDR3 region has the sequence CASSFQGVFSPQHF. The nucleotide sequence is TGTGCCAGCAGCTTTCAGGGGGTGTTTTCGCCCCAGCATTTT.